This TCR beta chain was captured in a study of long-term antiretroviral therapy in people with HIV. The study, taken as a whole, reports: Whereas controls had wider CDR3 length ranges, HIV repertoires had narrower ones.

With 2 bases clipped from V and 3 bases from J, the junction kept 4 bases outside the gene matches. Germline values: CDR1 MNHEY, CDR2 SMNVEV (reference sequence). The CDR3 is made up of 15 amino acids. With regard to this clone: Its matching antigen is unknown.

This was the immunoSEQ v3.0 assay at survey level. Measured with immunoSEQ multiplex PCR; TCRdb has only the in-frame clones, and not every one. Of about 24,000 clones in the sample, 75% to 85% were seen once. The sequenced sample was unsorted PBMCs, obtained 3 years after starting antiretroviral therapy. The V gene is TRBV27, the J gene TRBJ2-7; 10 bases agree with TRBD1. This TCR came from a man aged 50 or older with HIV. CDR3 nucleotide sequence: TGTGCCAGCAGTTTAGCAGGACAGGGGGTCTACGAGCAGTACTTC. Protein sequence: CASSLAGQGVYEQYF.